Detailed here is one T cell receptor (beta chain). Its binding antigen is unknown. No much larger clone exists at a distance of one base, and base qualities are not known. Each donor gave one peripheral blood draw, approximately 0.11 L on average, collected into heparinised tubes. Using a panel that included CD45RO, CCR7, CD25, CD127, CD95 and CD27, naive, central memory, regulatory and stem cell-like memory CD4+ T cells were sorted on a BD FACSAria II. A purity above 95% was achieved for all sorted populations. Right away, PBMCs were isolated by Lymphoprep density gradient centrifugation and were stained directly, with no culture step. Samples were stained and sorted in pairs, with one healthy donor and one patient per experiment, so that batch effects were minimized. This sample was taken from a study of beta chain features in type 1 diabetes (dated by TCRdb to the late 2010s). About the study as a whole: Mean age, gender distribution, total cell number and subset yield did not differ between patients and healthy donors. The study compared TCRB repertoires of sorted circulating CD4+ T cell subsets between recently diagnosed type 1 diabetes patients and matched healthy donors. Naive and central memory subsets were obtained from all 30 or so donors, but regulatory and stem cell-like memory subsets were isolated from only 8 patients and roughly 8 healthy donors. A total of about 110 million sorted cells were examined across all samples, and the number of cells per subset was strongly correlated with RNA yield. Findings and caveats that apply to the study as a whole: Type 1 diabetes patients showed a moderate but significant shortening of TCRB CDR3 length in all four CD4+ subsets. Naive, central memory and regulatory TCRB repertoires appeared to be more similar among patients than among healthy donors. Shorter templates might have been favored by PCR, but patient and control samples were amplified and corrected together, so both groups would have been affected equally by any skew. Only small numbers of individuals were included in the HLA sub-analyses, which left unresolved whether HLA type had any influence on TCRB rearrangement. Because cDNA was sequenced instead of genomic DNA, highly expressing activated cells could be over-represented, though the groups showed no difference in activation or CD3 levels. Patients with type 1 diabetes made fewer insertions and deleted more nucleotides at VDJ recombination sites, implying thymic rearrangement abnormalities.

From the germline V gene (reference sequence), CDR1 is SEHNR and CDR2 is FQNEAQ. Between the V and J ends, shortened by 6 bases and 7 bases respectively, the junction contains 18 bases. The CDR3 numbers 14 residues from cysteine through phenylalanine. The kept DNA is CDR3 alone, 42 bases in frame from the first base. All of the isolated RNA was reverse transcribed with the High Capacity cDNA Reverse Transcription Kit, so expressed TCRB transcripts were sequenced. Naive, central memory and regulatory T cell samples underwent deep immunoSEQ sequencing, averaging around 4 million total reads per sample. Sorted cells were lysed in RLT buffer, and RNA was extracted using DNase-treated RNeasy Micro or Mini kits according to cell number. To prevent cross-contamination, every cell subset was processed on its own, while patient and healthy donor samples were processed together. The immunoSEQ multiplex PCR was used to amplify TCRB sequences from cDNA, yielding 87-bp fragments that span the CDR3 region. Amplicons were sequenced on the Illumina HiSeq platform. On the study's bioinformatics: PCR bias was computationally corrected using synthetic template baselines, reads within Hamming distance 2 were collapsed, and singletons that could not be merged were discarded. Reads were aligned against IMGT so that V, D and J genes, CDR3 length and insertions or deletions at six rearrangement sites could be assigned. Within each subset, clonotype counts were normalized to the number of sorted cells before true diversity and Gini coefficients were calculated with the tcR R package. The overlap coefficient, calculated on TCRB nucleotide sequences, was used to measure repertoire sharing. TCRdb mirrors the immuneACCESS table, restricted to in-frame sequences. Some clones are absent from its copies; in checked studies, under half trace to an unresolved V gene, and the reason for the others is unknown. V, J and clone size are taken as reported in that table, and D and trimming were inferred from the DNA itself. This sample comprises 25,000 or so clones, roughly 69% of them detected only once. The ten largest make up approximately 2.3% of the sample.

Sequencing input: Tregs from blood. The cell subset or site label here, explained by the study, means: regulatory CD4+ T cells. This TCR derives from a woman aged 40 to 49 in good health. The rearranged chain carries TRBV7-9 and TRBJ2-5, with no reliable assignment of the D segment. The encoded CDR3 is CASRSLSGPRTQYF. Here is the DNA: TGTGCCAGCAGATCCCTTTCAGGTCCCCGGACCCAGTACTTC.